These 13 T cell receptor beta chains were all obtained from the same sample, sequenced in a study of shared clonotypes between healthy human individuals. The naive CD8 population came from CD45RO-negative cells selected for CCR7, without terminally differentiated effector memory CD45RA+ cells. The method was immunoSEQ multiplex PCR; TCRdb's version includes in-frame clones alone and lacks a portion of them. Here the sample spans 1.5 million to 2.5 million clones, about 94% being singletons. What was sequenced was naive CD8+ T cells sorted from blood. The receptors stem from a man aged 18 to 30 in good health.

The V call is TRBV6-5, the J call TRBJ2-3; TRBD2 matches 9 bases. This CDR3 has 11 residues. Germline values: CDR1 MNHEY, CDR2 SVGAGI. The CDR3 region has the DNA TGTGCTAGCGGGGGCCCAGATACGCAGTATTTT. It is translated as CASGGPDTQYF.

V is TRBV6-5 and J is TRBJ2-1; TRBD1 matches at 7 bases. The germline gives CDR1 MNHEY, CDR2 SVGAGI. CDR3 size: 14 residues. V lost 2 bases, J lost 7 bases, and 5 bases stayed unmatched. CDR3 loop: CASSYEGAGNEQFF. CDR3 DNA sequence: TGTGCCAGCAGTTACGAGGGGGCTGGAAATGAGCAGTTCTTC.

V usage is TRBV2 and J usage is TRBJ2-7; 9 bases line up with TRBD1. This CDR3 region has 15 residues. V trimming: 6 bases; J trimming: 3 bases; junction bases outside the gene matches: 9. Per the germline V gene, CDR1 is SNHLY and CDR2 is FYNNEI. CDR3 residues: CASSASGTGIYEQYF. The CDR3 bases are TGTGCCAGCAGCGCATCCGGGACAGGGATCTACGAGCAGTACTTC.

This clone was observed once. V usage is TRBV7-9 and J usage is TRBJ2-5, with 7 nucleotides matching TRBD2. V was clipped by 2 bases and J by 4 bases; unmatched bases: 7. CDR3 length: 15 amino acids. Per germline, CDR1 SEHNR and CDR2 FQNEAQ (reference sequence). This CDR3 reads CASSLYSREGETQYF. The CDR3 DNA sequence: TGTGCCAGCAGCTTATATTCCAGGGAGGGAGAGACCCAGTACTTC.

A remark on this clone: This may stem from a read error, because a much larger clone lies one nucleotide away. The chain couples TRBV19 to TRBJ2-7, with TRBD1 matching 8 bases. Germline CDR1 reads LNHDA; CDR2 reads SQIVND (reference sequence). V lost 6 bases, J lost 0 bases, and 1 base stayed unmatched. The CDR3 loop spans 13 amino acids. The CDR3 DNA reads as TGTGCCAGTAGCGACAGGGGCTCCTACGAGCAGTACTTC. It codes for CASSDRGSYEQYF.

To note about this clone: Other DNA sequences from this sample encode an identical CDR3 as well. The V call is TRBV6-5, the J call TRBJ2-3, with TRBD1 as a possible D gene (6 bases). This CDR3 has 16 residues. In germline, CDR1 is MNHEY, CDR2 SVGAGI. V was clipped by 0 bases and J by 0 bases, with 10 bases between them. The CDR3 DNA reads TGTGCCAGCAGTTACTCGTTACAGGGAAGCACAGATACGCAGTATTTT. Its protein is CASSYSLQGSTDTQYF.

This clone was observed once. The chain combines TRBV7-9 with TRBJ2-1; the D gene is possibly TRBD1 (7 bases). Germline V gives CDR1 SEHNR, CDR2 FQNEAQ (reference sequence). The CDR3 has 16 amino acids. The germline V and J ends were trimmed by 5 bases and 5 bases, with 19 bases remaining between them. CDR3 amino acids: CASSHPGGSNNNEQFF. In nucleotides, the CDR3 is TGTGCCAGCAGCCACCCAGGGGGGTCCAATAACAATGAGCAGTTCTTC.

The rearrangement joins TRBV11-2 to TRBJ1-1; D is unclear. Germline V gene lookup returns CDR1 SGHAT and CDR2 FQNNGV. This CDR3 is built from 19 residues. V was pared by 1 base and J by 5 bases, with 26 bases between. CDR3 residues: CASSLGGMEGTGDETEAFF. The CDR3 nucleotides read TGTGCCAGCAGCTTAGGAGGGATGGAGGGAACTGGTGATGAGACTGAAGCTTTCTTT. The entire variable domain, with the rest obtained from reference TRBV11-2 and TRBJ1-1, is as follows: EAGVAQSPRYKIIEKRQSVAFWCNPISGHATLYWYQQILGQGPKLLIQFQNNGVVDDSQLPKDRFSAERLKGVDSTLKIQPAKLEDSAVYLCASSLGGMEGTGDETEAFFGQGTRLTVV.

For the CDR3, the DNA is TGTGCCAGCAGCTCGTCCCAGGCCTCTAATGAAAAACTGTTTTTT. Translating it yields CASSSSQASNEKLFF. The chain joins TRBV7-9 to TRBJ1-4; D remains unclear. Trimming stripped 4 bases from V and 3 bases from J, with 12 bases between. Germline lookup yields CDR1 SEHNR and CDR2 FQNEAQ (reference sequence). The CDR3 runs to 15 residues.

The J gene is TRBJ2-5, the V gene TRBV6-5; TRBD2 matches 12 bases. The CDR3 sequence is 14 residues long. CDR1 is MNHEY, CDR2 SVGAGI, per germline. V gave up 5 bases and J gave up 3 bases; unmatched junction bases: 1. CDR3 sequence reads: CASSRLAGEETQYF. The CDR3 DNA follows: TGTGCCAGCAGTAGACTAGCGGGAGAAGAGACCCAGTACTTC.

Of note for this clone: The sample has other DNA sequences that encode this CDR3 too. The V call is TRBV5-4, the J call TRBJ1-1; D gene uncertain. Germline CDR1 SGHNT, CDR2 YYREEE (reference sequence). The CDR3 totals 12 residues. V shed 0 bases and J shed 4 bases, with 4 bases lying between them. The CDR3 spells CASSLDSTEAFF. CDR3 DNA sequence: TGTGCCAGCAGCTTGGATTCCACTGAAGCTTTCTTT. Full variable domain (remainder filled in from reference TRBV5-4 and TRBJ1-1): ETGVTQSPTHLIKTRGQQVTLRCSSQSGHNTVSWYQQALGQGPQFIFQYYREEENGRGNFPPRFSGLQFPNYSSELNVNALELDDSALYLCASSLDSTEAFFGQGTRLTVV.

The rearrangement uses TRBV7-9 and TRBJ2-1, with 7 nucleotides matching TRBD2. The CDR3 length is 15 residues. Germline assignment: CDR1 SEHNR and CDR2 FQNEAQ (reference sequence). The V gene end was trimmed by 1 base and the J gene end by 8 bases; junction bases not matched to a gene: 8. The DNA of the CDR3 is TGTGCCAGCAGCTTAGTAGCTAGCGGAGACGATGAGCAGTTCTTC. Residues: CASSLVASGDDEQFF.

Concerning this clone: The sample contains more than one DNA sequence encoding this CDR3. The chain links TRBV7-9 to TRBJ2-3; 7 bases fit TRBD2. CDR1 and CDR2 (germline): SEHNR, FQNEAQ (reference sequence). CDR3 length: 13 amino acids. V was pared by 5 bases and J by 4 bases, with 3 bases of the junction left unmatched. This chain's CDR3 is CASSPSGPDTQYF. The CDR3 nucleotides are TGTGCCAGCAGCCCTAGCGGCCCAGATACGCAGTATTTT. Using reference TRBV7-9 and TRBJ2-3 for the parts outside the CDR3, the full variable domain is DTGVSQNPRHKITKRGQNVTFRCDPISEHNRLYWYRQTLGQGPEFLTYFQNEAQLEKSRLLSDRFSAERPKGSFSTLEIQRTEQGDSAMYLCASSPSGPDTQYFGPGTRLTVL.